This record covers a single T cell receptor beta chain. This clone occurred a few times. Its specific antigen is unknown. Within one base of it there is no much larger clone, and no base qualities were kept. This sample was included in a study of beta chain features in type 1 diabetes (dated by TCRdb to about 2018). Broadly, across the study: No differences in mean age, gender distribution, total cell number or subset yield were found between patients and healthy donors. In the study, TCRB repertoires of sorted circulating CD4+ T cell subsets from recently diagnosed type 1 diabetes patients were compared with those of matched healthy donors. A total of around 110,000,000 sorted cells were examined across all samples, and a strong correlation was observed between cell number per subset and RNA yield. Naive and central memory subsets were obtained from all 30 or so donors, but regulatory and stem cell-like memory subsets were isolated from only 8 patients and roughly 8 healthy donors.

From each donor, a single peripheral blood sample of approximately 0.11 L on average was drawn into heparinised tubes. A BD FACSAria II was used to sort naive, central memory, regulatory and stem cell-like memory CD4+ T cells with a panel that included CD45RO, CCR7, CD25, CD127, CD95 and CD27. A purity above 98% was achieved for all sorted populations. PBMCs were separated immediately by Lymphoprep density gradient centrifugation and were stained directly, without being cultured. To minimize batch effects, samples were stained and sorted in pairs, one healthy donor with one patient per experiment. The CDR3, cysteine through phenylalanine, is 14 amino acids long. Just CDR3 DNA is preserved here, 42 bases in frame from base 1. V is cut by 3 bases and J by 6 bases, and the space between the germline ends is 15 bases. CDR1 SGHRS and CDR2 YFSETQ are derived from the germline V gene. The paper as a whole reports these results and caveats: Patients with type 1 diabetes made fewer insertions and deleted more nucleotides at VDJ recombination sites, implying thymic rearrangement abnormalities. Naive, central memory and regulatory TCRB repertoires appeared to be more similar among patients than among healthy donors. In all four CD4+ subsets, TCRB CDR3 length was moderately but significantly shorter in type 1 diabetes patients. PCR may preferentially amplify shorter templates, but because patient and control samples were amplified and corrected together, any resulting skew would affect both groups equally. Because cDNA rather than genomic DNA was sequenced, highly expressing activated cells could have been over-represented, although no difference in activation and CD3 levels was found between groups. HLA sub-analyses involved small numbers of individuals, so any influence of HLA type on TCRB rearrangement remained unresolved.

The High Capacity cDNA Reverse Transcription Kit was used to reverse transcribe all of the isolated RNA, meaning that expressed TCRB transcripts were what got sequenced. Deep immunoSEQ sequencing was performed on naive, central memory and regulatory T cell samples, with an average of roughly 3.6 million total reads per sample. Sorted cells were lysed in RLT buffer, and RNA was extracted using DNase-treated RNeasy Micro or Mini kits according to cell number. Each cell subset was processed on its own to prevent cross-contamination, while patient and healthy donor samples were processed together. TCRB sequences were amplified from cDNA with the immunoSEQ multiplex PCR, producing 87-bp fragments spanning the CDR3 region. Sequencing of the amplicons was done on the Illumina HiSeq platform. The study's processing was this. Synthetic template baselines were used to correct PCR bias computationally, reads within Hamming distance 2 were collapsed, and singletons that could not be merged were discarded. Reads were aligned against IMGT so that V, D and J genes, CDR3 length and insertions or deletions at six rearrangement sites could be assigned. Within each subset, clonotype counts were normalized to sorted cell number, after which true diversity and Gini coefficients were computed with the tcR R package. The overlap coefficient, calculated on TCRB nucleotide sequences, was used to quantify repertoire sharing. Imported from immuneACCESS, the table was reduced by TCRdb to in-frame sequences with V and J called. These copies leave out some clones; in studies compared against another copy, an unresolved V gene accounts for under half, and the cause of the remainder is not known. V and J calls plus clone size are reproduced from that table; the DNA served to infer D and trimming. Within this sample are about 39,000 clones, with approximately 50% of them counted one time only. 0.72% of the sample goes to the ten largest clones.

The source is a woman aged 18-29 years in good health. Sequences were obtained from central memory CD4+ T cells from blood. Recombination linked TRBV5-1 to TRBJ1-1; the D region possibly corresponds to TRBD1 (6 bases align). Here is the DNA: TGCGCCAGCAGCTACACTACAGGGTCTGCTGAAGCTTTCTTT. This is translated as CASSYTTGSAEAFF. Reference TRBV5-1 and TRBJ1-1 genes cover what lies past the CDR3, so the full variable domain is KAGVTQTPRYLIKTRGQQVTLSCSPISGHRSVSWYQQTPGQGLQFLFEYFSETQRNKGNFPGRFSGRQFSNSRSEMNVSTLELGDSALYLCASSYTTGSAEAFFGQGTRLTVV.